The 16 T cell receptor beta chains presented below share a single source sample, sequenced in a study of T cells in Graves' hyperthyroidism and ophthalmopathy (dated by TCRdb to between 2018 and 2021). The protocol used for the library was multiplex PCR. The reads were generated on an Illumina HiSeq 2000. The TCR beta CDR3 regions were amplified from the RNA transcripts. The first round of RT-PCR for the TCR CDR3 was performed with the HTBI primer set and the Qiagen OneStep RT-PCR kit. TCRdb cleaned the public reads at Q25 with fastp, built clones with MiXCR and kept in-frame beta chains. Identical CDR3 protein sequences are pooled into one entry, listed with their most common genes and DNA. Recorded for this sample are fewer than 650,000 distinct CDR3 sequences; 14% of them occurred a single time. The ten largest clones capture 7% to 9% of the sample. Sequenced sample: blood. These receptors were obtained from a woman between 18 and 29 years old with Graves' ophthalmopathy.

This clonotype was counted many times. The chain couples TRBV20-1 to TRBJ2-1, with TRBD2 matching over 7 bases. The V segment lost 3 bases and the J segment 4 bases; nucleotides outside the gene matches: 9. Germline CDR1 and CDR2: DFQATT and SNEGSKA (reference sequence). The CDR3 extends over 15 amino acids. CDR3 amino acids: CSARERLADYNEQFF. CDR3 bases: TGCAGTGCTAGGGAGAGACTAGCTGATTACAATGAGCAGTTCTTC.

This clonotype was recorded once. At one end the junction does not follow the germline gene, possibly because of a read error. This chain joins TRBV7-9 and TRBJ2-1; TRBD2 matches at 7 bases. CDR1 SEHNR and CDR2 FQNEAQ come from the germline V gene (reference sequence). There are 14 residues in the CDR3. CDR3 bases: TGTACCAGCAGACCTAGCGGCCTGGGCAATGAGCAGTTCTTC. Encoded protein: CTSRPSGLGNEQFF.

The chain uses TRBV5-5 and TRBJ2-1; D unresolved. Germline CDR1 reads SGHKS; CDR2 reads YYEKEE (reference sequence). The length of the CDR3 is 13 residues. V lost 0 bases and J 7 bases, leaving 8 bases between the germline ends. CDR3 coding DNA: TGTGCCAGCAGCTTGGTGCCAGCAAATGAGCAGTTCTTC. This encodes CASSLVPANEQFF.

This clonotype was seen a handful of times. The chain couples TRBV20-1 to TRBJ1-3; no clear D gene. The V end lost 3 bases, the J end lost 0 bases, and 9 bases lay between the germline ends. This CDR3 has 14 residues. Germline CDR1 DFQATT, CDR2 SNEGSKA (reference sequence). The CDR3: CSASLRDSGNTIYF. Written as DNA, the CDR3 is TGCAGTGCTAGTTTGCGGGACTCTGGAAACACCATATATTTT.

This clonotype was detected ten times or more. This chain connects TRBV28 to TRBJ2-7; TRBD1 matches at 12 bases. V shed 5 bases and J 6 bases; nucleotides not matched to a gene: 5. CDR1 and CDR2 (germline): MDHEN, SYDVKM. The CDR3 contains 14 residues. Here the CDR3 DNA reads TGTGCCAGCAGTCTGGGACAGGGGGCACGCGAGCAGTACTTC. Its protein product is CASSLGQGAREQYF.

This clonotype was seen a handful of times. The chain recombines TRBV5-6 with TRBJ2-4, with no clear D. The CDR3 runs 15 residues. The ends were cut back, 3 bases at V and 0 bases at J, with 10 bases in the middle. Germline V gene lookup returns CDR1 SGHDT and CDR2 YYEEEE. The CDR3 DNA reads TGTGCCAGCAGCTCCGGACGGCTAGCCAAAAACATTCAGTACTTC. This gives the protein CASSSGRLAKNIQYF.

This clonotype occurred many times. The V gene is TRBV7-9, the J gene TRBJ2-1, with 8 bases lining up with TRBD2. Unmatched junction bases numbered 11, after V lost 5 bases and J lost 8 bases. Germline V gene sequence: CDR1 SEHNR, CDR2 FQNEAQ (reference sequence). The CDR3 is 15 amino acids. This CDR3 reads CASSQTGLGGHEQFF. The CDR3 DNA reads TGTGCCAGCAGCCAAACGGGACTAGGAGGCCATGAGCAGTTCTTC. The full variable domain, with the rest looked up from reference TRBV7-9 and TRBJ2-1, is DTGVSQNPRHKITKRGQNVTFRCDPISEHNRLYWYRQTLGQGPEFLTYFQNEAQLEKSRLLSDRFSAERPKGSFSTLEIQRTEQGDSAMYLCASSQTGLGGHEQFFGPGTRLTVL.

This sequence joins TRBV5-1 and TRBJ2-5; 7 nucleotides match TRBD2. The CDR3 covers 15 residues. V lost 0 bases to trimming and J lost 5 bases; unmatched junction nucleotides: 7. Per germline, CDR1 SGHRS and CDR2 YFSETQ. The CDR3 nucleotides read TGCGCCAGCAGCTTGGTGGGAGGGCCCGGCGAGACCCAGTACTTC. It codes for CASSLVGGPGETQYF.

J is TRBJ2-3 and V is TRBV11-3, with D tentatively TRBD1 (8 bases). Deletions cut 5 bases from V and 2 bases from J, with 14 bases between. CDR3 length equals 15 residues. Germline CDR1 and CDR2: SGHNT and YENEEA. CDR3 residues: CASSPQGGPTDTQYF. In DNA, the CDR3 is TGTGCCAGCAGCCCACAGGGGGGGCCCACAGATACGCAGTATTTT. The full variable domain, completed using reference TRBV11-3 and TRBJ2-3, is EAGVVQSPRYKIIEKKQPVAFWCNPISGHNTLYWYLQNLGQGPELLIRYENEEAVDDSQLPKDRFSAERLKGVDSTLKIQPAELGDSAVYLCASSPQGGPTDTQYFGPGTRLTVL.

The chain recombines TRBV6-1 with TRBJ2-4; D remains ambiguous. CDR3 length: 13 residues. Germline V gene lookup returns CDR1 MNHNS and CDR2 SASEGT. With 6 bases removed from V and 2 bases from J, the gap between germline ends came to 8 bases. The chain's CDR3 is CASSPTSKNIQYF. The DNA of the CDR3 is TGTGCCAGCAGCCCGACCTCCAAAAACATTCAGTACTTC.

Points on this clonotype: At one boundary the junction diverges from the germline segment, which might be a read error. V usage is TRBV28 and J usage is TRBJ2-5; 10 nucleotides line up with TRBD2. The germline CDR1 and CDR2 sequences are MDHEN and SYDVKM. CDR3 size: 15 residues. This CDR3 is CASSLPAGGQEPQYF. The CDR3, as DNA: TGTGCCAGCAGTTTACCAGCGGGAGGGCAAGAGCCCCAGTACTTC.

This clonotype came up a few times. The DNA of the CDR3 is TGTGCCAGCAGTTTACCAGGGAGAGACGGCTACACCTTC. Amino acid sequence: CASSLPGRDGYTF. The J gene is TRBJ1-2, the V gene TRBV12-3 or TRBV12-4; TRBD1 is a possible D gene (5 bases). The CDR3 contains 13 residues. Trimming shortened V by 2 bases and J by 8 bases, and 12 bases separated the two germline ends.

The chain links TRBV20-1 to TRBJ1-6, with a tentative D call TRBD1 (5 bases). The CDR3 consists of 14 residues. V lost 2 bases and J 2 bases, leaving 7 bases between the germline ends. Germline values: CDR1 DFQATT, CDR2 SNEGSKA (reference sequence). The CDR3 coding sequence is TGCAGTGCTAGATCAGGGACCTATAATTCACCCCTCCACTTT. This encodes CSARSGTYNSPLHF.

The CDR3 region has the DNA TGCGCCAGCAGCCAAGATCCCCATACAGGGGTCGTTGGCTACGAGCAGTACTTC. Protein: CASSQDPHTGVVGYEQYF. The V gene is TRBV4-1, the J gene TRBJ2-7, with TRBD1 matching 7 bases. CDR1 is MGHRA, CDR2 YSYEKL, per germline. J lost 3 bases, V lost 0 bases, and 14 bases had no gene match. This CDR3 region has 18 residues.

The sample holds a few counts of this clonotype. V and J are TRBV19 and TRBJ2-7; 8 positions agree with TRBD1. The CDR3 runs 13 residues. Germline loops: CDR1 LNHDA, CDR2 SQIVND (reference sequence). V shed 6 bases, J shed 2 bases, and the junction held 3 bases outside the gene matches. The CDR3 here is CASSDRGTYEQYF. The CDR3 DNA follows: TGTGCCAGTAGCGACAGGGGTACCTACGAGCAGTACTTC.

This clonotype was seen more than once but under ten times. This chain links TRBV14 with TRBJ2-3; 9 positions agree with TRBD2. Germline CDR1 SGHDN, CDR2 FVKESK. This CDR3 has 16 residues. Germline trimming cut 4 bases from V and 2 bases from J; bases unmatched to any gene: 7. Here the CDR3 reads CASSLLAGALTDTQYF. CDR3 coding DNA: TGTGCCAGCAGCCTCTTAGCGGGAGCGCTCACAGATACGCAGTATTTT.